Presented here are 26 T cell receptor beta chains from one specimen sequenced in a study of T cell repertoires in cytomegalovirus infection. No antigen is known for these receptors. Each CDR3 protein is one row after TCRdb ran MiXCR on the reads. This sample has 200,000 or so distinct CDR3 sequences, with roughly two fifths found just once. The specimen was CD8+ T cells from cultured PBMCs, collected from culture after CMV antigen stimulation. These receptors all stem from a human donor in good health (CMV status not recorded). Some clones in this sample may be carry-over from other donors' samples.

This clonotype has a handful of counts. The chain joins TRBV7-3 to TRBJ2-5; D possibly corresponds to TRBD1 (5 bases). Between the trimmed V and J ends, which lost 5 bases and 1 base, there was a span of 20 bases. Germline loops: CDR1 SGHTA, CDR2 FQGTGA. The CDR3 covers 17 residues. This chain's CDR3 is CASSPGFGLSLQETQYF. The CDR3 DNA is TGTGCCAGCAGCCCAGGGTTCGGCTTATCACTCCAAGAGACCCAGTACTTC.

The table lists this clonotype with a few counts. The chain employs TRBV20-1 and TRBJ1-2; 8 nucleotides match TRBD1. After removal of 1 base from V and 5 bases from J, the junction contained 6 bases not matched to a gene. The CDR3 consists of 14 residues. Germline V gene data show CDR1 as DFQATT and CDR2 as SNEGSKA (reference sequence). Here the CDR3 reads CSARGQGARYGYTF. DNA of the CDR3: TGCAGTGCTAGAGGGCAGGGGGCGAGGTATGGCTACACCTTC.

The chain combines TRBV6-2 or TRBV6-3 with TRBJ2-2; the match to TRBD1 covers 9 bases. CDR3 length: 14 residues. Germline V CDR1 and CDR2: MNHEY, SVGEGT. V was pared by 6 bases and J by 17 bases, with 16 bases of the junction left unmatched. The chain's CDR3 is CASSALGQGRRLFF. In DNA, the CDR3 is TGTGCCAGCAGCGCCCTGGGACAGGGCCGCCGCCTTTTTTTT.

At least ten counts were recorded for this clonotype. V usage is TRBV4-1 and J usage is TRBJ1-5; a weak D match, TRBD1 (5 bases). V was pared by 1 base and J by 1 base, with 8 bases between. Germline lookup yields CDR1 MGHRA and CDR2 YSYEKL. The length of the CDR3 is 15 residues. CDR3 sequence reads: CASSQGQGSNQPQHF. CDR3 DNA: TGCGCCAGCAGCCAAGGTCAGGGCAGCAATCAGCCCCAGCATTTT.

V gene TRBV6-6 combines with J gene TRBJ2-5, with 13 bases fitting TRBD2. The V gene's germline CDR1 is MNHNY and CDR2 SVGAGI (reference sequence). J was trimmed by 0 bases and V by 5 bases; bases with no gene match: 6. The length of the CDR3 is 17 residues. CDR3 region: CASSLGTSGVNQETQYF. The CDR3 DNA follows: TGTGCCAGCAGTCTCGGGACTAGCGGGGTGAACCAAGAGACCCAGTACTTC.

The V gene is TRBV29-1, the J gene TRBJ1-2; weak D call: TRBD1 (6 bases). The V gene's germline CDR1 is SQVTM and CDR2 ANQGSEA. This CDR3 is 11 amino acids long. V shed 7 bases and J shed 6 bases, with 12 bases lying between them. CDR3 region: CSALRQDGYTF. The CDR3 nucleotides read TGCAGCGCCCTTAGACAGGATGGCTACACCTTC.

The V gene is TRBV6-2 or TRBV6-3, the J gene TRBJ2-7; TRBD1 might be the D (5 bases). V lost 0 bases and J 4 bases, leaving 13 bases between the germline ends. CDR3 length equals 15 residues. The germline gives CDR1 MNHEY, CDR2 SVGEGT. The DNA for the CDR3 is TGTGCCAGCAGTTACTCCTTCGACAGAAAATACGAGCAGTACTTC. Translating gives CASSYSFDRKYEQYF.

The sample holds a few counts of this clonotype. The chain combines TRBV6-2 or TRBV6-3 with TRBJ1-5; unclear D gene. This CDR3 has 17 residues. V was cut by 0 bases and J by 3 bases, with 15 bases left in between. The germline V gene has CDR1 MNHEY and CDR2 SVGEGT. This CDR3 reads CASSYSSGQLVNQPQHF. Here the CDR3 DNA reads TGTGCCAGCAGTTACTCGTCGGGTCAGTTAGTCAATCAGCCCCAGCATTTT.

This chain links TRBV9 with TRBJ2-1, with 9 bases that match TRBD2. V trimming: 3 bases; J trimming: 6 bases; junction bases outside the gene matches: 4. CDR3 length: 14 amino acids. Germline lookup yields CDR1 SGDLS and CDR2 YYNGEE. The CDR3 spells CASSARTSANEQFF. CDR3 nucleotide sequence: TGTGCCAGCAGCGCCCGGACTAGCGCCAATGAGCAGTTCTTC.

This CDR3 reads CASSFTRSYEQYF. CDR3 coding DNA: TGTGCCAGCAGTTTTACCCGCTCCTACGAGCAGTACTTC. The V call is TRBV27, the J call TRBJ2-7; D is unresolved. Trimming pared 3 bases from V and 0 bases from J, leaving 6 bases between. Germline V gene lookup returns CDR1 MNHEY and CDR2 SMNVEV (reference sequence). The CDR3 contains 13 residues.

This rearrangement joins TRBV12-3 or TRBV12-4 to TRBJ1-5; D ambiguous. With 5 bases removed from V and 3 bases from J, the gap between germline ends came to 17 bases. CDR3 size: 16 residues. Here the CDR3 reads CASSLAREGINQPQHF. The CDR3 DNA is TGTGCCAGCAGTCTCGCGAGGGAAGGCATCAATCAGCCCCAGCATTTT.

V is TRBV30 and J is TRBJ2-2, with D unresolved. Germline V gives CDR1 GTSNPN, CDR2 SVGIG (reference sequence). With 0 bases removed from V and 4 bases from J, the gap between germline ends came to 9 bases. The CDR3 is 14 amino acids. The CDR3 region has the DNA TGTGCCTGGAGTGTCATCGGTGCCACCGGGGAGCTGTTTTTT. Protein: CAWSVIGATGELFF. Full variable domain (rest looked up from reference TRBV30 and TRBJ2-2): SQTIHQWPATLVQPVGSPLSLECTVEGTSNPNLYWYRQAAGRGLQLLFYSVGIGQISSEVPQNLSASRPQDRQFILSSKKLLLSDSGFYLCAWSVIGATGELFFGEGSRLTVL.

This clonotype was counted at least ten times. The chain carries TRBV11-1 and TRBJ2-1, with TRBD1 matching 10 bases. There are 16 residues in the CDR3. Trimming at V came to 5 bases and at J to 4 bases, leaving 8 bases not matched to a gene. The germline CDR1 and CDR2 sequences are SGHAT and FQDESV (reference sequence). In DNA form, the CDR3 reads TGTGCCAGCAGCGACCCCCGGGGACAGGGGTACAATGAGCAGTTCTTC. Its protein is CASSDPRGQGYNEQFF.

The chain recombines TRBV28 with TRBJ2-5; possibly TRBD2 for D (6 bases). With 6 bases removed from V and 5 bases from J, the gap between germline ends came to 22 bases. Germline V CDR1 and CDR2: MDHEN, SYDVKM. The CDR3 is made up of 16 amino acids. The CDR3 bases are TGTGCCAGCAGACCCAATACTCAAGCGGCGGGGGAGACCCAGTACTTC. This sequence encodes CASRPNTQAAGETQYF.

The chain joins TRBV7-2 to TRBJ1-5; no clear D gene. V was cut by 0 bases and J by 5 bases, with 11 bases left in between. The CDR3 totals 15 residues. Germline lookup yields CDR1 SGHTA and CDR2 FQGNSA. CDR3 coding DNA: TGTGCCAGCAGCTTAGCGCGTGGCGCCCATCAGCCCCAGCATTTT. This translates into CASSLARGAHQPQHF.

The chain recombines TRBV7-2 with TRBJ2-1; TRBD2 matches 7 bases. The V gene end was trimmed by 2 bases and the J gene end by 1 base; junction bases not matched to a gene: 2. Germline loops: CDR1 SGHTA, CDR2 FQGNSA. The CDR3 consists of 15 residues. CDR3 protein: CASSLPGGSYNEQFF. For the CDR3, the DNA is TGTGCCAGCAGCTTACCGGGGGGTTCCTACAATGAGCAGTTCTTC.

The V and J genes are TRBV15 and TRBJ2-5, with D possibly TRBD2 on 6 matching bases. The CDR3 runs to 17 residues. Trimming cost V 4 bases and J 1 base, with 19 bases left between them. Germline V CDR1 and CDR2: LNHNV, YYDKDF (reference sequence). CDR3 residues: CATSTPVRGKSQETQYF. The CDR3, as DNA: TGTGCCACCAGCACTCCAGTACGGGGGAAATCCCAAGAGACCCAGTACTTC.

CDR3 sequence reads: CATSPPGGRAAYEQYF. CDR3 DNA sequence: TGTGCCACCAGCCCGCCCGGCGGGAGGGCCGCCTACGAGCAGTACTTC. The rearrangement uses TRBV24-1 and TRBJ2-7; TRBD2 matches at 9 bases. Per germline, CDR1 KGHDR and CDR2 SFDVKD. The CDR3 runs to 16 residues. The ends lost 7 bases at V and 2 bases at J; junction bases unmatched: 11.

This clonotype was observed a handful of times. The V and J genes are TRBV4-1 and TRBJ1-5; D possibly corresponds to TRBD1 (5 bases). The V gene's germline CDR1 is MGHRA and CDR2 YSYEKL. V shed 0 bases and J shed 5 bases, with 11 bases lying between them. The CDR3 spans 15 residues. As DNA, the CDR3 is TGCGCCAGCAGCCAAGAGCTAAGGGGATATCAGCCCCAGCATTTT. This codes for CASSQELRGYQPQHF.

This chain uses TRBV12-3 or TRBV12-4 with TRBJ1-1; D perhaps matches TRBD1 (6 bases). The germline V and J ends were trimmed by 5 bases and 6 bases, with 13 bases remaining between them. The CDR3 is 13 amino acids. The CDR3: CASSQTGYAEAFF. In nucleotides, the CDR3 is TGTGCCAGCAGTCAAACAGGGTATGCTGAAGCTTTCTTT.

The V and J genes are TRBV7-2 and TRBJ2-1; D may match TRBD1 or TRBD2 (5 bases each). This CDR3 region has 12 residues. Germline V gene sequence: CDR1 SGHTA, CDR2 FQGNSA. V lost 7 bases and J 5 bases, leaving 9 bases between the germline ends. CDR3 protein: CASNRGDNEQFF. CDR3 nucleotide sequence: TGTGCCAGCAACCGAGGGGACAATGAGCAGTTCTTC.

CDR3 in amino acids: CASNPGLAAYEQYF. For the CDR3, the DNA is TGTGCCAGCAACCCGGGACTAGCGGCCTACGAGCAGTACTTC. The J gene is TRBJ2-7, the V gene TRBV28, with 11 bases identical to TRBD2. V lost 7 bases, J lost 2 bases, and 4 bases stayed unmatched. This CDR3 has 14 amino acids. CDR1 and CDR2 from the germline V gene are MDHEN and SYDVKM.

This clonotype was seen a handful of times. This chain connects TRBV4-1 to TRBJ2-3; D is uncertain. Trimming took 3 bases from V and 4 from J, leaving 11 bases between them. Germline CDR1 and CDR2: MGHRA and YSYEKL. The CDR3 covers 14 residues. The CDR3, as DNA: TGCGCCAGCAGCCAGGGCTTCGTTCCAGATACGCAGTATTTT. Encoded protein: CASSQGFVPDTQYF.

On this clonotype itself: Just one base apart from a much larger clone, this may be a read error. The chain links TRBV7-2 to TRBJ2-5; 10 nucleotides agree with TRBD2. CDR3 length: 17 residues. CDR1 and CDR2 from the germline V gene are SGHTA and FQGNSA. The CDR3, as DNA: TGTGCCTGCAGCTCCGGGGTCGGACTAGCGGAGGCGGAGACCCAGTACTTC. Its translation is CACSSGVGLAEAETQYF.

This clonotype has a handful of counts. The chain couples TRBV7-3 to TRBJ2-3, with 7 positions matching TRBD2. Per germline, CDR1 SGHTA and CDR2 FQGTGA. Trimming cost V 2 bases and J 1 base; bases outside gene matches: 6. The length of the CDR3 is 16 residues. The CDR3 spells CASSLLPSGRTDTQYF. CDR3 nucleotides: TGTGCCAGCAGCTTATTACCTAGCGGACGCACAGATACGCAGTATTTT.

In this sample, this clonotype turned up a few times. In DNA, the CDR3 is TGTGCCAGCAGCTTAGCGGGAGGGAGTGGGAATGAGCAGTTCTTC. Protein product: CASSLAGGSGNEQFF. The chain employs TRBV7-8 and TRBJ2-1, with TRBD2 matching 7 bases. The trim removed 0 bases at V and 7 bases at J, leaving 6 bases unmatched. This CDR3 is 15 amino acids long. CDR1 is SGHVS and CDR2 is FQNEAQ in the germline V gene. The full variable domain, its missing parts supplied by reference TRBV7-8 and TRBJ2-1, is GAGVSQSPRYKVAKRGQDVALRCDPISGHVSLFWYQQALGQGPEFLTYFQNEAQLDKSGLPSDRFFAERPEGSVSTLKIQRTQQEDSAVYLCASSLAGGSGNEQFFGPGTRLTVL.